The 16 T cell receptor beta chains below were found in one sample sequenced in a study of blood T cell repertoires in COVID-19. Measured with immunoSEQ multiplex PCR; TCRdb has only the in-frame clones, and not every one. This sample has a few hundred thousand clones, with around 82% found just once. What was sequenced was peripheral blood. The receptors were sampled from a human donor in a cohort sampled during active COVID-19.

The chain is built from TRBV6-1 and TRBJ2-2; TRBD2 is a possible D gene (5 bases). V was clipped by 0 bases and J by 6 bases, with 11 bases between them. The CDR3 sequence is 15 residues long. Germline values: CDR1 MNHNS, CDR2 SASEGT. CDR3 region: CASSEAAEGSGELFF. Here the CDR3 DNA reads TGTGCCAGCAGTGAAGCCGCCGAGGGCTCCGGGGAGCTGTTTTTT.

The genes are TRBV5-1 and TRBJ2-7, with D tentatively TRBD2 (7 bases). The CDR3 contains 16 residues. The germline V gene encodes CDR1 SGHRS and CDR2 YFSETQ. V shed 8 bases and J shed 2 bases, with 23 bases lying between them. The CDR3 region has the DNA TGCGCCAGTCAAGGGGGGGCCACAGGCTCGCCCTACGAGCAGTACTTC. Translated: CASQGGATGSPYEQYF.

CDR3 bases: TGTGCCAGCAGCCAAAGGGACAACTACAATGAGCAGTTCTTC. Its translation is CASSQRDNYNEQFF. V usage is TRBV7-2 and J usage is TRBJ2-1; weak D call: TRBD1 (6 bases). Trimming removed 5 bases from V and 3 bases from J, with 11 bases in between. There are 14 residues in the CDR3. Germline V gene data show CDR1 as SGHTA and CDR2 as FQGNSA.

V and J are TRBV12-3 or TRBV12-4 and TRBJ1-1; a possible D gene is TRBD1 (5 bases). Deletions cut 7 bases from V and 5 bases from J, with 14 bases between. This CDR3 comprises 13 residues. The CDR3 DNA reads as TGTGCCAGCACCAAACAGGTGGGGACTGAAGCTTTCTTT. Translation: CASTKQVGTEAFF.

The table lists this clone with a count of one. This sequence joins TRBV7-9 and TRBJ2-1; TRBD2 agrees at 12 bases. Germline values: CDR1 SEHNR, CDR2 FQNEAQ (reference sequence). The J segment lost 7 bases and the V segment lost 4 bases, leaving 5 bases of the junction unmatched. There are 15 residues in the CDR3. The CDR3 spells CASSSGLAGWNEQFF. For the CDR3, the DNA is TGTGCCAGCAGCTCCGGACTAGCGGGGTGGAATGAGCAGTTCTTC.

The chain is built from TRBV15 and TRBJ1-5; a possible D gene is TRBD1 (5 bases). The germline V gene has CDR1 LNHNV and CDR2 YYDKDF (reference sequence). Trimming took off 2 bases at V and 6 bases at J, with 17 bases between the two ends. This CDR3 is built from 16 residues. The CDR3 coding sequence is TGTGCCACCAGCAGAAACACCGGTGGGGGGGGTCAGCCCCAGCATTTT. Encoded protein: CATSRNTGGGGQPQHF.

The V gene is TRBV27, the J gene TRBJ2-1; 10 bases align to TRBD2. The CDR3 extends over 19 amino acids. Germline loops: CDR1 MNHEY, CDR2 SMNVEV (reference sequence). V dropped 4 bases and J dropped 7; count of bases not matched to a gene: 19. The CDR3 loop is CASSSPPWLAGDPRNEQFF. The CDR3 coding sequence is TGTGCCAGCAGTTCCCCTCCGTGGCTAGCGGGAGATCCTCGTAATGAGCAGTTCTTC.

The CDR3 loop is CATSRAHGQGVKEQYF. The CDR3 DNA reads TGTGCCACCAGCAGAGCTCACGGACAGGGCGTAAAAGAGCAGTACTTC. The chain recombines TRBV15 with TRBJ2-7; 8 bases map to TRBD1. The CDR3 covers 16 residues. After removal of 1 base from V and 7 bases from J, the junction contained 12 bases not matched to a gene. The germline gives CDR1 LNHNV, CDR2 YYDKDF (reference sequence).

V is TRBV24-1 and J is TRBJ1-2; unclear D gene. Germline CDR1 is KGHDR and CDR2 is SFDVKD. The germline V and J ends were trimmed by 7 bases and 7 bases, with 15 bases remaining between them. The CDR3 contains 13 residues. In DNA form, the CDR3 reads TGTGCCACCAGCTCAGACTTTCCGGGTGGCTACACCTTC. It yields the protein CATSSDFPGGYTF.

The chain recombines TRBV25-1 with TRBJ1-6, with 9 bases identical to TRBD1. The CDR3 covers 14 residues. V trimming: 7 bases; J trimming: 9 bases; junction bases outside the gene matches: 7. Germline values: CDR1 MGHDK, CDR2 SYGVNS. The CDR3 bases are TGTGCCAGCACCCGGACAGGGGCGCTTTCACCCCTCCACTTT. Its translation is CASTRTGALSPLHF.

The V call is TRBV27, the J call TRBJ1-2; the match to TRBD1 covers 8 bases. Germline values: CDR1 MNHEY, CDR2 SMNVEV (reference sequence). J was trimmed by 5 bases and V by 6 bases; bases with no gene match: 5. The CDR3 is 13 amino acids. CDR3 nucleotides: TGTGCCAGCAGGCTACAGGGGGAGTATGGCTACACCTTC. Residues: CASRLQGEYGYTF.

This clone was detected only once. The chain has TRBV5-8 and TRBJ2-7; weak D call: TRBD1 (5 bases). The germline V gene encodes CDR1 SGHTS and CDR2 YDEGEE. The CDR3 is 13 residues long. V was clipped by 0 bases and J by 5 bases, with 9 bases between them. The CDR3 spells CASSLAATDEQYF. CDR3 nucleotide sequence: TGTGCCAGCAGCTTGGCCGCGACAGACGAGCAGTACTTC.

The chain employs TRBV24-1 and TRBJ2-2; possible D gene TRBD1, 5 bases. Germline values: CDR1 KGHDR, CDR2 SFDVKD. The CDR3 sequence is 15 residues long. Trimming removed 4 bases from V and 6 bases from J, with 14 bases in between. The CDR3 DNA is TGTGCCACCAGTGACAGGGCTGGCCTCGCCGGGGAGCTGTTTTTT. Protein: CATSDRAGLAGELFF.

The genes are TRBV11-2 and TRBJ2-1; 10 bases fit TRBD2. The CDR3 runs to 19 residues. In germline, CDR1 is SGHAT, CDR2 FQNNGV. After removal of 2 bases from V and 1 base from J, the junction contained 11 bases not matched to a gene. CDR3 sequence reads: CASSLSVSGRARSYNEQFF. The CDR3 region has the DNA TGTGCCAGCAGCTTATCGGTGAGCGGGAGGGCCAGGTCCTACAATGAGCAGTTCTTC. Using reference TRBV11-2 and TRBJ2-1 for the parts outside the CDR3, the full variable domain is EAGVAQSPRYKIIEKRQSVAFWCNPISGHATLYWYQQILGQGPKLLIQFQNNGVVDDSQLPKDRFSAERLKGVDSTLKIQPAKLEDSAVYLCASSLSVSGRARSYNEQFFGPGTRLTVL.

This rearrangement joins TRBV9 to TRBJ1-6; tentatively, D is TRBD1 (5 bases). Trimming shortened V by 3 bases and J by 7 bases, and 14 bases separated the two germline ends. Per germline, CDR1 SGDLS and CDR2 YYNGEE. This CDR3 spans 15 amino acids. CDR3 coding DNA: TGTGCCAGCAGCGGACCGGGACTGGGGAATTCACCCCTCCACTTT. Translated: CASSGPGLGNSPLHF.

The rearrangement joins TRBV29-1 to TRBJ2-7; 9 nucleotides agree with TRBD1. This CDR3 has 13 amino acids. With 7 bases clipped from V and 5 bases from J, the junction kept 9 bases outside the gene matches. Germline V CDR1 and CDR2: SQVTM, ANQGSEA. CDR3 bases: TGCAGCGCAGCCGGGACAGGGCTCGACGAGCAGTACTTC. This encodes CSAAGTGLDEQYF.